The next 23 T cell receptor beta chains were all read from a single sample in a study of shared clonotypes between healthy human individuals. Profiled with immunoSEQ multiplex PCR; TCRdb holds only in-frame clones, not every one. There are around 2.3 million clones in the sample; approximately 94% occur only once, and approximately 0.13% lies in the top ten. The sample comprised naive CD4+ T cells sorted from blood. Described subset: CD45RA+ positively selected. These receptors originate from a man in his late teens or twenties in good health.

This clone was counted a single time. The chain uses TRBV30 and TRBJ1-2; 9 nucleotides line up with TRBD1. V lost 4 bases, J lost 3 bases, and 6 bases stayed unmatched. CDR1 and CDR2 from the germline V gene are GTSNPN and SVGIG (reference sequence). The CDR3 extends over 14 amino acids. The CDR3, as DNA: TGTGCCTGGACGAAACAGGGGGCTGACTATGGCTACACCTTC. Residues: CAWTKQGADYGYTF.

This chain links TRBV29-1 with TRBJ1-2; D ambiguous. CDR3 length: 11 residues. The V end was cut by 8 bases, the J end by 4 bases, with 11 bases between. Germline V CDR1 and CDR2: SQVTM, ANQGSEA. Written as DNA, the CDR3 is TGCAGCTGCTTGGGTTCCTATGGCTACACCTTC. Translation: CSCLGSYGYTF. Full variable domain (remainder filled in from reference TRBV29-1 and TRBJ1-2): SAVISQKPSRDICQRGTSLTIQCQVDSQVTMMFWYRQQPGQSLTLIATANQGSEATYESGFVIDKFPISRPNLTFSTLTVSNMSPEDSSIYLCSCLGSYGYTFGSGTRLTVV.

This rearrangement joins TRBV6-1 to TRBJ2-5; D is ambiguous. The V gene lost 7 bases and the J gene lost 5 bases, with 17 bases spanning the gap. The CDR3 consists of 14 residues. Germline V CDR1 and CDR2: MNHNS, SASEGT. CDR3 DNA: TGTGCCAGCACCCAAGAGTGGGTTGGGGAGACCCAGTACTTC. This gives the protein CASTQEWVGETQYF.

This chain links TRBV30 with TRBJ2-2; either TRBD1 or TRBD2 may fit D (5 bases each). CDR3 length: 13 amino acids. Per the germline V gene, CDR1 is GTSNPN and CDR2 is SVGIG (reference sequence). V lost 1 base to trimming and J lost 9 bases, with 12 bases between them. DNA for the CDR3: TGTGCCTGGAGTGATGGGACGGGCCGGGAGCTGTTTTTT. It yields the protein CAWSDGTGRELFF.

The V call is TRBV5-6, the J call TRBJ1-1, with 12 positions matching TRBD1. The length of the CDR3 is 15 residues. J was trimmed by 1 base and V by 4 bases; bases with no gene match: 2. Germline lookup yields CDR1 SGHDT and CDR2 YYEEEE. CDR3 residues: CASSPGQGANTEAFF. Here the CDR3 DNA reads TGTGCCAGCAGCCCGGGACAGGGGGCGAACACTGAAGCTTTCTTT.

CDR3 in DNA: TGTGCCAGCTCACCACGGCAGGGGAAGGAGACGCAGTATTTT. Protein product: CASSPRQGKETQYF. This chain uses TRBV18 with TRBJ2-3, with D perhaps TRBD1 (6 bases). The CDR3 has 14 residues. CDR1 and CDR2 from the germline V gene are KGHSH and LQKENI. With 1 base removed from V and 9 bases from J, the gap between germline ends came to 14 bases.

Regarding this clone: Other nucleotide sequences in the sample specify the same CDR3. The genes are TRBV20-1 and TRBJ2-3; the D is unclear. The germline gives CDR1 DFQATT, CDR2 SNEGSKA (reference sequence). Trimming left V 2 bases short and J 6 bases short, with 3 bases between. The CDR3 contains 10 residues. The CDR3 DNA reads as TGCAGTGCTAGAAGGGATACGCAGTATTTT. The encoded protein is CSARRDTQYF.

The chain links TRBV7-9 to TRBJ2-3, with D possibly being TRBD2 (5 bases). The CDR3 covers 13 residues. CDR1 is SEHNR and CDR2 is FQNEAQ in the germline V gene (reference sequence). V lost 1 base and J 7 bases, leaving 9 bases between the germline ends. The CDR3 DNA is TGTGCCAGCAGCTTAGAAGAGCGGAATACGCAGTATTTT. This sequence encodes CASSLEERNTQYF.

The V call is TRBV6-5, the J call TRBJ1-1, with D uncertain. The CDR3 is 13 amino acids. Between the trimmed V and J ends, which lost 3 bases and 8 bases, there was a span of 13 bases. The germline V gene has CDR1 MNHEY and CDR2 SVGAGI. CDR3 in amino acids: CASSYLVETEAFF. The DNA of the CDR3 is TGTGCCAGCAGTTATCTCGTGGAAACCGAAGCTTTCTTT.

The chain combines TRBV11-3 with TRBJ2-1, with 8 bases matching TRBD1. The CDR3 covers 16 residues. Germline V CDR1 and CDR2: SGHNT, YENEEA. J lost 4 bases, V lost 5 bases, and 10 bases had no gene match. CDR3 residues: CASSPRGTGGYNEQFF. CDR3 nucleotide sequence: TGTGCCAGCAGCCCAAGAGGTACAGGGGGATACAATGAGCAGTTCTTC. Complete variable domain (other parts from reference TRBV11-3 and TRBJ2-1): EAGVVQSPRYKIIEKKQPVAFWCNPISGHNTLYWYLQNLGQGPELLIRYENEEAVDDSQLPKDRFSAERLKGVDSTLKIQPAELGDSAVYLCASSPRGTGGYNEQFFGPGTRLTVL.

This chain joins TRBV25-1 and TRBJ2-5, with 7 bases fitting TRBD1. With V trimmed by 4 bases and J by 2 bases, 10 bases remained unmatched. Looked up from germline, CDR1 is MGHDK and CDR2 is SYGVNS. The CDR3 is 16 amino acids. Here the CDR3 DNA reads TGTGCCAGCAGTGGCCGGGACAGCACAAATCAAGAGACCCAGTACTTC. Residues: CASSGRDSTNQETQYF.

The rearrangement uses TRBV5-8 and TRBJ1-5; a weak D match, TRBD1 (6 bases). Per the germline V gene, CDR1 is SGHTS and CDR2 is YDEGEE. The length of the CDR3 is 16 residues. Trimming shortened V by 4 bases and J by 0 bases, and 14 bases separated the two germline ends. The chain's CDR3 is CASSPGQQYSNQPQHF. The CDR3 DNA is TGTGCCAGCAGCCCAGGACAGCAGTATAGCAATCAGCCCCAGCATTTT.

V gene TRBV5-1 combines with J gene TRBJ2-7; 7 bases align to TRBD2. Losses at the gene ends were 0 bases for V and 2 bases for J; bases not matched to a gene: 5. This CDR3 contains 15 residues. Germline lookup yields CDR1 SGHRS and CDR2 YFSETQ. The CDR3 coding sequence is TGCGCCAGCAGCTTGGTGGCTAGCGGAACCTACGAGCAGTACTTC. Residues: CASSLVASGTYEQYF. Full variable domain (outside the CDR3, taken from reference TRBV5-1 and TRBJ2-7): KAGVTQTPRYLIKTRGQQVTLSCSPISGHRSVSWYQQTPGQGLQFLFEYFSETQRNKGNFPGRFSGRQFSNSRSEMNVSTLELGDSALYLCASSLVASGTYEQYFGPGTRLTVT.

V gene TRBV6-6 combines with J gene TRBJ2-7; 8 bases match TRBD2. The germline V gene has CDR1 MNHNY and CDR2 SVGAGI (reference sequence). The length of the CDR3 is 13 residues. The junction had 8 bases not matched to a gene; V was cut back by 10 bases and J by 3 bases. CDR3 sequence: CATATGGDYEQYF. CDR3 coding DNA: TGTGCCACGGCAACCGGGGGGGACTACGAGCAGTACTTC.

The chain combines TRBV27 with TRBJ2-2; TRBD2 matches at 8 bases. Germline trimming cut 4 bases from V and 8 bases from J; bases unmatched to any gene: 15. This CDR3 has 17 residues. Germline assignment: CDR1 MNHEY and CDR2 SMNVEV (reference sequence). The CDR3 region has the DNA TGTGCCAGCAGTTCATACTCCGGGACTAGGGTAAATGGGGAGCTGTTTTTT. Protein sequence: CASSSYSGTRVNGELFF.

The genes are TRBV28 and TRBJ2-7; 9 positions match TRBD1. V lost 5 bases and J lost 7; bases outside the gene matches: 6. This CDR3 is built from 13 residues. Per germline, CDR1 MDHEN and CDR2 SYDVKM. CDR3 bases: TGTGCCAGCAGTCCACGGACAGGGGAAGAGCAGTACTTC. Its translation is CASSPRTGEEQYF.

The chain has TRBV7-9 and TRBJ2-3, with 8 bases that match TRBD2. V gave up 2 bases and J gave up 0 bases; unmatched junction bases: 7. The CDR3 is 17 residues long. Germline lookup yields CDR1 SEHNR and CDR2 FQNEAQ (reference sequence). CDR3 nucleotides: TGTGCCAGCAGCTTAAGCACTAGCGGCTTTAGCACAGATACGCAGTATTTT. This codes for CASSLSTSGFSTDTQYF.

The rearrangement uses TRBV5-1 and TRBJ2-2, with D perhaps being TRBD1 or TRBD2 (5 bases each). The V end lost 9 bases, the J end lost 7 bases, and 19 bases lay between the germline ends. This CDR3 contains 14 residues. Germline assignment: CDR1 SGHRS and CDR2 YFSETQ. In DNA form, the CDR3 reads TGCGCCACCAACGTGGGACCCCTGGGCGGGGAGCTGTTTTTT. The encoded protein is CATNVGPLGGELFF.

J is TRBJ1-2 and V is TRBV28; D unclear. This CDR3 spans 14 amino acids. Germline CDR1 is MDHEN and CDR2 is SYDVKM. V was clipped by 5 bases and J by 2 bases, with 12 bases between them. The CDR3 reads CASSQTTANYGYTF. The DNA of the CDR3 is TGTGCCAGCAGTCAAACGACGGCAAACTATGGCTACACCTTC.

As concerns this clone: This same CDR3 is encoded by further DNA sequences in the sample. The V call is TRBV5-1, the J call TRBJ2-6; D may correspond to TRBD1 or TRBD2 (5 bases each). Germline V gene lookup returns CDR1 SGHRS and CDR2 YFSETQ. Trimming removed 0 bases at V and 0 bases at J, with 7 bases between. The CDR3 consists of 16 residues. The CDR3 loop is CASSLEGSSGANVLTF. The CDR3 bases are TGCGCCAGCAGCTTGGAGGGGAGCTCTGGGGCCAACGTCCTGACTTTC. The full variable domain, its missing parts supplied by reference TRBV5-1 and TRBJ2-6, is KAGVTQTPRYLIKTRGQQVTLSCSPISGHRSVSWYQQTPGQGLQFLFEYFSETQRNKGNFPGRFSGRQFSNSRSEMNVSTLELGDSALYLCASSLEGSSGANVLTFGAGSRLTVL.

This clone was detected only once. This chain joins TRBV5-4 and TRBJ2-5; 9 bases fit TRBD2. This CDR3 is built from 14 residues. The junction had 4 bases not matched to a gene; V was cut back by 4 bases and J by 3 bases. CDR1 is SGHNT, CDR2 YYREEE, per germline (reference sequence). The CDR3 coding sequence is TGTGCCAGCAGCCAAGTAGCGGGAGAAGAGACCCAGTACTTC. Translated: CASSQVAGEETQYF.

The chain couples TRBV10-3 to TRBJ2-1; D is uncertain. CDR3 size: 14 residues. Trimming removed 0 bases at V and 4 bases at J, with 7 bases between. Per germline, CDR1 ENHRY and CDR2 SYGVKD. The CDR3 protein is CAISESIRYNEQFF. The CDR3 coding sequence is TGTGCCATCAGTGAGTCGATAAGATACAATGAGCAGTTCTTC.

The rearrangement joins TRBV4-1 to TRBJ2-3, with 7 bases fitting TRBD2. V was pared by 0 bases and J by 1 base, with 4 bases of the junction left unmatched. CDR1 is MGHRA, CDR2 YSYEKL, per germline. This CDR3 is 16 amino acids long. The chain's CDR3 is CASSQDVLAGTDTQYF. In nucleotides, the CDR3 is TGCGCCAGCAGCCAAGATGTTCTAGCGGGCACAGATACGCAGTATTTT.